This T cell receptor beta chain is from a study of T cells after yellow fever vaccination. Background on the study: Some fractions had low cell numbers, and these were prepared with SMART-Seq v4 Ultra Low Input. Study-level results: Post-booster repertoires again held most primary-vaccination clones (roughly 96% CD4, over 80% CD8). CD4 and CD8 compartments shared a small share of clonotypes.

The germline V gene encodes CDR1 SGHAT and CDR2 FQNNGV. V lost 5 bases and J 2 bases, leaving 18 bases between the germline ends. This CDR3 is 16 amino acids long. Template switching with 5'RACE generated the TCR cDNA and added a universal primer site and UMIs. TCRdb re-called the 5' RACE reads through MiXCR, storing one row per CDR3 protein. This table holds under 500,000 distinct CDR3 sequences, around 20% found once. This clonotype was seen a handful of times. Antigen: not known. The TCR was taken from a man between 18 and 29 years old who received the YFV17D yellow fever vaccine. The specimen was PBMCs, collected before the yellow fever booster vaccination. This sequence joins TRBV11-2 and TRBJ1-1, with D unclear. CDR3 amino acids: CASSLVGADPNTEAFF. For the CDR3, the DNA is TGTGCCAGCAGCCTCGTCGGAGCAGATCCAAACACTGAAGCTTTCTTT.